The 14 T cell receptor beta chains below come from one sample, sequenced in a study of T cell responses to AZD1222 COVID-19 vaccine. Profiled with immunoSEQ multiplex PCR; TCRdb holds only in-frame clones, not every one. The sample contains about 96,000 clones, around 89% of which appear only once. The sample consisted of peripheral blood, taken on day 0 of AZD1222 vaccination. Receptor source: an adult in good health.

The rearrangement uses TRBV11-2 and TRBJ2-1; possibly TRBD1 for D (5 bases). V lost 5 bases and J 4 bases, leaving 27 bases between the germline ends. CDR1 and CDR2 from the germline V gene are SGHAT and FQNNGV. The CDR3 consists of 19 residues. The CDR3 DNA is TGTGCCAGCAGCCCCTGGGTCGGCAGGGCCCCCAAATTTTACAATGAGCAGTTCTTC. This gives the protein CASSPWVGRAPKFYNEQFF. The full variable domain, in which reference TRBV11-2 and TRBJ2-1 provide the parts outside the CDR3, is EAGVAQSPRYKIIEKRQSVAFWCNPISGHATLYWYQQILGQGPKLLIQFQNNGVVDDSQLPKDRFSAERLKGVDSTLKIQPAKLEDSAVYLCASSPWVGRAPKFYNEQFFGPGTRLTVL.

This clone was picked up a small number of times. The gene calls are TRBV6-1 and TRBJ2-3; D not certain. The CDR3 has 14 residues. Trimming shortened V by 3 bases and J by 1 base, and 8 bases separated the two germline ends. The germline CDR1 and CDR2 sequences are MNHNS and SASEGT. CDR3 nucleotides: TGTGCCAGCAGTGAGGAGTTCCGCACAGATACGCAGTATTTT. Translating gives CASSEEFRTDTQYF.

The chain links TRBV6-6 to TRBJ1-5; no definite D call. Germline values: CDR1 MNHNY, CDR2 SVGAGI (reference sequence). V gave up 0 bases and J gave up 6 bases, with 9 bases separating them. The CDR3 is 14 amino acids. This CDR3 is CASSYSGSSQPQHF. The CDR3 nucleotides read TGTGCCAGCAGTTACTCGGGCAGTTCTCAGCCCCAGCATTTT.

The chain joins TRBV2 to TRBJ2-3; D not certain. CDR1 is SNHLY and CDR2 is FYNNEI in the germline V gene. The ends were cut back, 1 base at V and 3 bases at J, with 8 bases in the middle. The CDR3 is 14 residues long. The CDR3 nucleotides read TGTGCCAGCAGTGAAGGCCAAAGAACAGATACGCAGTATTTT. The encoded protein is CASSEGQRTDTQYF.

This clone has only one observation. Mismatch with germline at one junction end may stem from a read error. J is TRBJ2-2 and V is TRBV7-7; 7 nucleotides align to TRBD1. The CDR3 extends over 17 amino acids. Looked up from germline, CDR1 is SSHAT and CDR2 is FNYEAQ (reference sequence). CDR3 residues: CASSLVSGQPNTGELFF. The DNA for the CDR3 is TGTGCTAGCAGCTTAGTCTCGGGACAGCCGAACACCGGGGAGCTGTTTTTT.

The chain links TRBV29-1 to TRBJ1-1; TRBD1 aligns across 7 bases. Germline CDR1 is SQVTM and CDR2 is ANQGSEA. The CDR3 spans 12 residues. V shed 6 bases, J shed 5 bases, and the junction held 6 bases outside the gene matches. The CDR3 reads CSVLTGVTEAFF. In DNA, the CDR3 is TGCAGCGTCCTCACAGGGGTTACTGAAGCTTTCTTT.

J is TRBJ2-2 and V is TRBV11-2; 7 bases are a match to TRBD2. CDR3 length: 18 amino acids. V was clipped by 7 bases and J by 8 bases; unmatched bases: 22. CDR1 and CDR2 from the germline V gene are SGHAT and FQNNGV. This CDR3 reads CASTPLPGERGGGGELFF. CDR3 nucleotide sequence: TGTGCCAGCACCCCCCTCCCCGGTGAGCGGGGTGGTGGAGGGGAGCTGTTTTTT.

The chain couples TRBV15 to TRBJ1-3; possibly TRBD1 for D (6 bases). This CDR3 spans 13 amino acids. The germline CDR1 and CDR2 sequences are LNHNV and YYDKDF (reference sequence). The V end lost 4 bases, the J end lost 2 bases, and 6 bases lay between the germline ends. CDR3 sequence: CATSTGAGNTIYF. CDR3 bases: TGTGCCACCAGCACAGGGGCTGGAAACACCATATATTTT.

V and J are TRBV6-6 and TRBJ2-7; D is possibly TRBD1 or TRBD2 (6 bases each). V was pared by 5 bases and J by 8 bases, with 22 bases between. The CDR3 consists of 15 residues. CDR1 and CDR2 (germline): MNHNY, SVGAGI (reference sequence). For the CDR3, the DNA is TGTGCCAGCAGTCCCCAGGAGGGGGGACACTTGAAGCAGTACTTC. Translated, it gives CASSPQEGGHLKQYF.

This clone has a single count. The gene calls are TRBV5-1 and TRBJ1-2; 7 nucleotides align to TRBD1. V was pared by 1 base and J by 4 bases, with 1 base of the junction left unmatched. Looked up from germline, CDR1 is SGHRS and CDR2 is YFSETQ. The CDR3 has 13 amino acids. This chain's CDR3 is CASSLSGGYGYTF. The CDR3 DNA sequence: TGCGCCAGCAGCTTGTCAGGGGGCTATGGCTACACCTTC.

The CDR3 sequence is CASSPSKGLDHYNEQFF. The CDR3 DNA is TGTGCCAGCTCACCATCTAAGGGTCTCGACCACTACAATGAGCAGTTCTTC. J is TRBJ2-1 and V is TRBV18; D unclear. In germline, CDR1 is KGHSH, CDR2 LQKENI. There are 17 residues in the CDR3. V was cut by 2 bases and J by 3 bases, with 17 bases left in between.

The rearrangement joins TRBV7-2 to TRBJ2-1; TRBD1 might be the D (5 bases). V lost 5 bases, J lost 9 bases, and 17 bases lay in between. In germline, CDR1 is SGHTA, CDR2 FQGNSA. The CDR3 contains 14 residues. The CDR3 DNA sequence: TGTGCCAGCAGCCTAGAGAGACAGCGATCTGAGCAGTTCTTC. Protein: CASSLERQRSEQFF. Full variable domain (rest looked up from reference TRBV7-2 and TRBJ2-1): GAGVSQSPSNKVTEKGKDVELRCDPISGHTALYWYRQSLGQGLEFLIYFQGNSAPDKSGLPSDRFSAERTGGSVSTLTIQRTQQEDSAVYLCASSLERQRSEQFFGPGTRLTVL.

This clone was observed a single time. This chain uses TRBV2 with TRBJ1-6; 9 bases are shared with TRBD1. The CDR3 extends over 16 amino acids. In germline, CDR1 is SNHLY, CDR2 FYNNEI. Losses at the gene ends were 8 bases for V and 9 bases for J; bases not matched to a gene: 14. CDR3 coding DNA: TGTGCCAGCCTTCATATTCCCGGGACAGGGAGTTCACCCCTCCACTTT. Translating it yields CASLHIPGTGSSPLHF. Looking up the rest from reference TRBV2 and TRBJ1-6 gives the full variable domain: EPEVTQTPSHQVTQMGQEVILRCVPISNHLYFYWYRQILGQKVEFLVSFYNNEISEKSEIFDDQFSVERPDGSNFTLKIRSTKLEDSAMYFCASLHIPGTGSSPLHFGNGTRLTVT.

CDR3 bases: TGCGCCAGCAGCTGGGGCGGGGGTGAGAATTCACCCCTCCACTTT. As protein: CASSWGGGENSPLHF. V usage is TRBV5-1 and J usage is TRBJ1-6, with a possible D match to TRBD1 (5 bases). Germline-derived CDR1 and CDR2 are SGHRS and YFSETQ. The V end was cut by 3 bases, the J end by 7 bases, with 14 bases between. The CDR3 runs to 15 residues.